What follows are 27 T cell receptor beta chains derived from one specimen sequenced in a study of beta chain features in type 1 diabetes. Study-wide results and limits: Type 1 diabetes patients had moderately but significantly shorter TCRB CDR3s in all four CD4+ subsets.

For these receptors, no antigen is known. Every bit of the isolated RNA underwent reverse transcription, so sequencing read expressed TCRB transcripts. TCRdb's copy holds only in-frame clones and misses some; the assay was immunoSEQ multiplex PCR. The repertoire has around 160,000 clones, roughly 9% of them found once; the top ten carry under 0.75%. Source material: central memory CD4+ T cells from blood. Receptors originate from a woman aged 30 to 39 with type 1 diabetes.

The chain employs TRBV10-3 and TRBJ2-1, with TRBD2 matching over 7 bases. J lost 8 bases, V lost 9 bases, and 16 bases had no gene match. The length of the CDR3 is 15 residues. CDR1 is ENHRY, CDR2 SYGVKD, per germline. The CDR3 here is CAIRRSGTVLDEQFF. The CDR3 region has the DNA TGTGCCATAAGGAGAAGCGGGACGGTATTGGATGAGCAGTTCTTC.

About this clone: Relative to the germline gene, one junction end is altered; a read error may explain this. The J gene is TRBJ1-5, the V gene TRBV4-1; D uncertain. The CDR3 consists of 15 residues. CDR1 MGHRA and CDR2 YSYEKL come from the germline V gene. Written as DNA, the CDR3 is TGTGCCAGCAGCCAAGATTTGAGGGAGAATCAGCCCCAGCATTTT. Translating it yields CASSQDLRENQPQHF.

This clone came up a few times. This sequence joins TRBV5-6 and TRBJ2-5; 11 nucleotides line up with TRBD2. This CDR3 comprises 18 residues. The germline CDR1 and CDR2 sequences are SGHDT and YYEEEE. Trimming removed 1 base from V and 4 bases from J; junction bases left unmatched: 12. In DNA form, the CDR3 reads TGTGCCAGCAGCTTGTTCGAGGGTAGCGGGAGGGCCGGAGAGACCCAGTACTTC. Its translation is CASSLFEGSGRAGETQYF.

There are a few counts of this clone. This sample includes further DNA sequences coding for the same CDR3. This chain uses TRBV9 with TRBJ2-6; 7 nucleotides line up with TRBD2. This CDR3 contains 16 residues. Trimming at V came to 0 bases and at J to 2 bases, leaving 2 bases not matched to a gene. Germline CDR1 is SGDLS and CDR2 is YYNGEE. This CDR3 reads CASSVVGGTGANVLTF. The CDR3 region has the DNA TGTGCCAGCAGCGTAGTGGGGGGGACTGGGGCCAACGTCCTGACTTTC.

V is TRBV10-3 and J is TRBJ1-1; perhaps TRBD1 as D (5 bases). This CDR3 is 14 amino acids long. Trimming left V 4 bases short and J 1 base short, with 10 bases between. In germline, CDR1 is ENHRY, CDR2 SYGVKD. CDR3 amino acids: CAISGQGGNTEAFF. In nucleotides, the CDR3 is TGTGCCATCAGTGGCCAGGGAGGGAACACTGAAGCTTTCTTT.

The chain's CDR3 is CASSLTGATYEQYF. The CDR3 bases are TGTGCCAGCAGCTTGACAGGGGCAACCTACGAGCAGTACTTC. The genes are TRBV7-9 and TRBJ2-7; 8 nucleotides match TRBD1. The CDR3 covers 14 residues. Unmatched junction bases numbered 3, after V lost 3 bases and J lost 2 bases. Germline CDR1 reads SEHNR; CDR2 reads FQNEAQ (reference sequence). Combining the CDR3 with reference TRBV7-9 and TRBJ2-7 gives the whole variable domain DTGVSQNPRHKITKRGQNVTFRCDPISEHNRLYWYRQTLGQGPEFLTYFQNEAQLEKSRLLSDRFSAERPKGSFSTLEIQRTEQGDSAMYLCASSLTGATYEQYFGPGTRLTVT.

This clone has only a few counts. This chain connects TRBV11-2 to TRBJ2-3, with TRBD1 as a possible D gene (5 bases). V lost 1 base to trimming and J lost 1 base, with 6 bases between them. This CDR3 is 14 amino acids long. The V gene's germline CDR1 is SGHAT and CDR2 FQNNGV. Here the CDR3 DNA reads TGTGCCAGCAGCTTAGTCAGGGGCACAGATACGCAGTATTTT. Amino acid sequence: CASSLVRGTDTQYF.

This chain connects TRBV28 to TRBJ1-1; D possibly corresponds to TRBD1 (6 bases). The CDR3 has 15 amino acids. Germline loops: CDR1 MDHEN, CDR2 SYDVKM. Trimming shortened V by 6 bases and J by 5 bases, and 19 bases separated the two germline ends. CDR3 in amino acids: CASSTSGGARTEAFF. The CDR3 DNA follows: TGTGCCAGCAGCACCTCCGGGGGGGCGCGGACTGAAGCTTTCTTT.

This clone was seen a few times. This chain connects TRBV5-4 to TRBJ1-1; D is ambiguous. CDR3 length: 13 residues. Trimming took off 4 bases at V and 1 base at J, with 8 bases between the two ends. Per the germline V gene, CDR1 is SGHNT and CDR2 is YYREEE (reference sequence). The CDR3 DNA is TGTGCCAGCAGCCCCACAGAGAACACTGAAGCTTTCTTT. Translated: CASSPTENTEAFF.

The chain carries TRBV29-1 and TRBJ1-1, with TRBD1 matching over 11 bases. With 4 bases clipped from V and 10 bases from J, the junction kept 2 bases outside the gene matches. This CDR3 has 11 residues. The germline CDR1 and CDR2 sequences are SQVTM and ANQGSEA. The CDR3 spells CSVGGTGGAFF. The DNA of the CDR3 is TGCAGCGTTGGCGGGACAGGGGGAGCTTTCTTT.

In its sample, this clone was seen a few times. An end of the junction differs from the germline gene, which may be a read error. This rearrangement joins TRBV7-7 to TRBJ2-1; possible D gene TRBD1, 6 bases. Germline CDR1 and CDR2: SSHAT and FNYEAQ (reference sequence). The CDR3 spans 14 residues. In DNA, the CDR3 is TGTGCTAGCAGCTACTCACAGGGATCGGGTGAGCAGTTCTTC. Translated: CASSYSQGSGEQFF. Filled out from reference TRBV7-7 and TRBJ2-1, the complete variable domain reads GAGVSQSPRYKVTKRGQDVTLRCDPISSHATLYWYQQALGQGPEFLTYFNYEAQPDKSGLPSDRFSAERPEGSISTLTIQRTEQRDSAMYRCASSYSQGSGEQFFGPGTRLTVL.

This clone turned up a few times. The chain carries TRBV2 and TRBJ1-1, with D perhaps matching TRBD1 (5 bases). CDR1 SNHLY and CDR2 FYNNEI come from the germline V gene. With 4 bases removed from V and 7 bases from J, the gap between germline ends came to 10 bases. CDR3 length: 12 residues. The CDR3 sequence is CASSGGAGEAFF. CDR3 bases: TGTGCCAGCAGTGGTGGGGCCGGTGAAGCTTTCTTT.

This clone was counted a few times. The chain links TRBV4-1 to TRBJ1-2; a possible D gene is TRBD1 (6 bases). The CDR3 runs to 14 residues. V lost 4 bases to trimming and J lost 3 bases, with 12 bases between them. In germline, CDR1 is MGHRA, CDR2 YSYEKL. The CDR3 here is CASSPPDRYYGYTF. In DNA form, the CDR3 reads TGCGCCAGCAGCCCCCCCGACAGGTACTATGGCTACACCTTC.

The table lists this clone with a few counts. The chain carries TRBV18 and TRBJ1-5; D is unresolved. The CDR3 extends over 12 amino acids. Trimming stripped 6 bases from V and 9 bases from J, with 12 bases between. Germline lookup yields CDR1 KGHSH and CDR2 LQKENI. CDR3 residues: CASSPREGPQHF. In DNA, the CDR3 is TGTGCCAGCTCGCCTAGAGAGGGGCCCCAGCATTTT. Using reference TRBV18 and TRBJ1-5 for the parts outside the CDR3, the full variable domain is NAGVMQNPRHLVRRRGQEARLRCSPMKGHSHVYWYRQLPEEGLKFMVYLQKENIIDESGMPKERFSAEFPKEGPSILRIQQVVRGDSAAYFCASSPREGPQHFGDGTRLSIL.

The chain carries TRBV5-6 and TRBJ1-2; 7 nucleotides line up with TRBD1. The V gene's germline CDR1 is SGHDT and CDR2 YYEEEE. J lost 6 bases, V lost 2 bases, and 4 bases had no gene match. CDR3 length: 13 residues. The CDR3 region is CASSFSQGDGYTF. Here the CDR3 DNA reads TGTGCCAGCAGCTTTTCTCAGGGGGATGGCTACACCTTC.

V gene TRBV28 combines with J gene TRBJ2-4, with 9 bases aligning to TRBD2. V trimming: 1 base; J trimming: 8 bases; junction bases outside the gene matches: 3. There are 14 residues in the CDR3. Looked up from germline, CDR1 is MDHEN and CDR2 is SYDVKM. CDR3 region: CASSLYAGGDIQYF. The CDR3 DNA reads TGTGCCAGCAGTTTATACGCGGGAGGGGACATTCAGTACTTC.

This chain links TRBV19 with TRBJ1-5; D gene uncertain. V was trimmed by 5 bases and J by 2 bases, leaving 7 bases between them. There are 13 residues in the CDR3. Germline-derived CDR1 and CDR2 are LNHDA and SQIVND (reference sequence). Here the CDR3 reads CASSPVRNQPQHF. The DNA of the CDR3 is TGTGCCAGTAGTCCAGTGCGCAATCAGCCCCAGCATTTT.

This clone was seen only a few times. The chain uses TRBV18 and TRBJ2-4; 9 nucleotides match TRBD1. V was pared by 6 bases and J by 6 bases, with 6 bases of the junction left unmatched. CDR1 KGHSH and CDR2 LQKENI come from the germline V gene. The CDR3 totals 14 residues. The CDR3 DNA reads as TGTGCCAGCTCCGGGACAGGGAACCCAAACATTCAGTACTTC. Amino acid sequence: CASSGTGNPNIQYF.

The chain uses TRBV5-1 and TRBJ2-3; 8 bases fit TRBD1. The J segment lost 0 bases and the V segment lost 5 bases, leaving 8 bases of the junction unmatched. Germline lookup yields CDR1 SGHRS and CDR2 YFSETQ. CDR3 length equals 16 residues. The CDR3 region has the DNA TGCGCCAGCAGTACAGGGGGGCACACTAGCACAGATACGCAGTATTTT. Translating it yields CASSTGGHTSTDTQYF. The full variable domain, rest sourced from reference TRBV5-1 and TRBJ2-3, is KAGVTQTPRYLIKTRGQQVTLSCSPISGHRSVSWYQQTPGQGLQFLFEYFSETQRNKGNFPGRFSGRQFSNSRSEMNVSTLELGDSALYLCASSTGGHTSTDTQYFGPGTRLTVL.

The chain joins TRBV11-2 to TRBJ1-4; 9 bases agree with TRBD1. The V gene's germline CDR1 is SGHAT and CDR2 FQNNGV. The CDR3 is 14 residues long. With V trimmed by 4 bases and J by 10 bases, 7 bases remained unmatched. The CDR3 here is CASSSNRGRRKLFF. CDR3 DNA sequence: TGTGCCAGCAGCTCGAACAGGGGGCGCAGAAAACTGTTTTTT.

This clone occurred a few times. The CDR3 is CASSLGGSQETQYF. CDR3 DNA sequence: TGTGCCAGCAGCTTAGGGGGCAGTCAAGAGACCCAGTACTTC. This chain connects TRBV7-9 to TRBJ2-5, with D maybe TRBD1 (5 bases). The CDR3 has 14 residues. From germline, CDR1 is SEHNR and CDR2 FQNEAQ (reference sequence). The V and J ends lost 1 base and 2 bases respectively, with 8 bases between them.

This clone was detected only a few times. The chain uses TRBV29-1 and TRBJ1-5; a weak D match, TRBD1 (5 bases). From germline, CDR1 is SQVTM and CDR2 ANQGSEA. The V end lost 1 base, the J end lost 6 bases, and 13 bases lay between the germline ends. The CDR3 is made up of 14 amino acids. CDR3 amino acids: CSVEVGAQGQPQHF. CDR3 nucleotide sequence: TGCAGCGTTGAAGTTGGGGCCCAAGGTCAGCCCCAGCATTTT.

In its sample, this clone was seen a few times. This chain uses TRBV4-1 with TRBJ1-1; D is possibly TRBD1 (5 bases). The length of the CDR3 is 15 residues. The ends were cut back, 1 base at V and 4 bases at J, with 13 bases in the middle. CDR1 is MGHRA, CDR2 YSYEKL, per germline. CDR3 bases: TGCGCCAGCAGCCAAGTCCCCAGGGAGGCCACTGAAGCTTTCTTT. Encoded protein: CASSQVPREATEAFF.

The J gene is TRBJ2-1, the V gene TRBV6-4; 10 bases agree with TRBD2. With V trimmed by 4 bases and J by 6 bases, 9 bases remained unmatched. The CDR3 is 16 amino acids. Germline lookup yields CDR1 MRHNA and CDR2 SNTAGT. CDR3 bases: TGTGCCAGCAGTGCATTTCCTAGCGGGAGTGGCAATGAGCAGTTCTTC. This codes for CASSAFPSGSGNEQFF.

The J gene is TRBJ1-2, the V gene TRBV11-2; D unresolved. CDR3 length: 12 amino acids. V gave up 5 bases and J gave up 8 bases, with 12 bases separating them. CDR1 is SGHAT and CDR2 is FQNNGV in the germline V gene. The CDR3 region has the DNA TGTGCCAGCAGCCAGGAGGTTAGCGGCTACACCTTC. Translation: CASSQEVSGYTF.

In this sample, this clone turned up many times. The rearrangement uses TRBV7-3 and TRBJ2-1, with D possibly matching TRBD2 (5 bases). V lost 5 bases and J 5 bases, leaving 10 bases between the germline ends. The germline CDR1 and CDR2 sequences are SGHTA and FQGTGA. The CDR3 runs to 13 residues. CDR3 coding DNA: TGTGCCAGCAGCGTGGACTTCAACAATGAGCAGTTCTTC. As protein: CASSVDFNNEQFF. The whole variable domain, remainder taken from reference TRBV7-3 and TRBJ2-1, is GAGVSQTPSNKVTEKGKYVELRCDPISGHTALYWYRQSLGQGPEFLIYFQGTGAADDSGLPNDRFFAVRPEGSVSTLKIQRTERGDSAVYLCASSVDFNNEQFFGPGTRLTVL.

V is TRBV28 and J is TRBJ1-2; D remains ambiguous. V was clipped by 7 bases and J by 3 bases, with 18 bases between them. Germline V gene sequence: CDR1 MDHEN, CDR2 SYDVKM. CDR3 length: 15 residues. The CDR3 reads CASIPANRGDYGYTF. CDR3 in DNA: TGTGCCAGCATACCAGCTAACCGGGGAGACTATGGCTACACCTTC.